The 5 T cell receptor beta chains below come from one sample, sequenced in a study of CD8 T cells in ankylosing spondylitis listed by TCRdb under 2017. The library was generated by 5' RACE. Sequencing relied on an Illumina HiSeq 2500. The public reads were reanalyzed by TCRdb: fastp trimming at Q25, MiXCR alignment, in-frame beta chains only. Each CDR3 protein gets just one entry, which takes the most common genes and DNA from the rows behind it. The sample table holds about 540,000 distinct CDR3 sequences, of which roughly 12% were seen once. The ten largest clones capture approximately 6.2% of the sample. For these receptors, no antigen is known. Study-wide findings and limitations: Blood from ankylosing spondylitis patients appeared to be characterized by a TCR beta motif composed of under 10 highly homologous amino acid variants.

Sequencing was done on a sample of blood, either unsorted or a sorted T cell fraction (not recorded which). Receptor source: a male donor with ankylosing spondylitis.

A few counts support this clonotype. V is TRBV2 and J is TRBJ1-5, with D hard to call. The CDR3 has 15 amino acids. V was shortened by 1 base and J by 7 bases, with 14 bases between the two germline ends. Germline V gene sequence: CDR1 SNHLY, CDR2 FYNNEI. DNA for the CDR3: TGTGCCAGCAGTGAAGATTCGCTACCGGGGCAGCCCCAGCATTTT. Translation: CASSEDSLPGQPQHF.

Only one count was recorded for this clonotype. This chain uses TRBV20-1 with TRBJ1-5; 7 nucleotides line up with TRBD1. The CDR3 runs 13 residues. Germline-derived CDR1 and CDR2 are DFQATT and SNEGSKA (reference sequence). V dropped 6 bases and J dropped 4; count of bases not matched to a gene: 6. The DNA for the CDR3 is TGCAGTGCCTGTCCAGGGGGGAATCAGCCCCAGCATTTT. Translated: CSACPGGNQPQHF.

DNA for the CDR3: TGTGCCAGCTCACGGCAGGCGCCTGGGGAGCGGGAGTATGTATACGAGCAGTACTTC. This codes for CASSRQAPGEREYVYEQYF. This chain joins TRBV18 and TRBJ2-7, with 8 nucleotides matching TRBD2. V trimming: 4 bases; J trimming: 4 bases; junction bases outside the gene matches: 21. The germline V gene has CDR1 KGHSH and CDR2 LQKENI. This CDR3 has 19 amino acids.

The chain couples TRBV27 to TRBJ1-1, with D unclear. Germline V gene data show CDR1 as MNHEY and CDR2 as SMNVEV (reference sequence). Trimming removed 6 bases at V and 0 bases at J, with 8 bases between. The CDR3 sequence is 13 residues long. The chain's CDR3 is CASRATVNTEAFF. The CDR3, as DNA: TGTGCCAGCAGGGCAACAGTGAACACTGAAGCTTTCTTT.

This clonotype appeared many times. This sequence joins TRBV5-1 and TRBJ2-3; 11 bases align to TRBD2. The ends lost 4 bases at V and 1 base at J; junction bases unmatched: 5. The CDR3 covers 16 residues. Germline CDR1 SGHRS, CDR2 YFSETQ. The CDR3 sequence: CASSISGRAGTDTQYF. CDR3 DNA sequence: TGCGCCAGCAGCATTAGCGGGAGGGCTGGCACAGATACGCAGTATTTT.